Each of the 18 T cell receptor beta chains below was sequenced from the same sample in a study of response to subunit inactivated influenza vaccine. MiXCR, applied by TCRdb to the RT-PCR reads, yields one record per CDR3 protein. The data contain fewer than 600,000 distinct CDR3 sequences, roughly 7.6% of them singletons. This specimen consisted of PBMCs from blood, obtained less than 30 months after vaccination. These receptor sequences come from a man aged 50-75 years who received an inactivated influenza vaccine.

This clonotype was seen more than once but under ten times. V usage is TRBV12-3 or TRBV12-4 and J usage is TRBJ1-2; D is uncertain. The CDR3 extends over 13 amino acids. Trimming shortened V by 2 bases and J by 4 bases, and 8 bases separated the two germline ends. The CDR3 bases are TGTGCCAGCAGTTTATTGACCGGCTATGGCTACACCTTC. It codes for CASSLLTGYGYTF.

V is TRBV21-1 and J is TRBJ1-1. TRBV21-1 is marked as a pseudogene. The CDR3 covers 9 residues. Here the CDR3 DNA reads TGTGCCAGCAGCAGGCTGGCTTTCTTT. This codes for CASSRLAFF.

This clonotype was counted at least ten times. This chain uses TRBV28 with TRBJ2-1; D possibly corresponds to TRBD2 (6 bases). Germline V lookup: CDR1 MDHEN, CDR2 SYDVKM. The V end lost 2 bases, the J end lost 3 bases, and 11 bases lay between the germline ends. The CDR3 consists of 15 residues. CDR3 sequence (DNA): TGTGCCAGCAGTTTACCTAGCGATTACTACAATGAGCAGTTCTTC. The encoded protein is CASSLPSDYYNEQFF.

The chain employs TRBV7-2 and TRBJ2-3, with 7 nucleotides matching TRBD2. This CDR3 has 16 residues. The germline CDR1 and CDR2 sequences are SGHTA and FQGNSA. V was pared by 3 bases and J by 3 bases, with 9 bases of the junction left unmatched. The CDR3 nucleotides read TGTGCCAGCAGCTTCGTAGCGGGTATGGGGACAGATACGCAGTATTTT. Translated, it gives CASSFVAGMGTDTQYF.

This chain uses TRBV12-3 or TRBV12-4 with TRBJ1-1; no definite D call. The V and J ends lost 8 bases and 2 bases respectively, with 15 bases between them. This CDR3 comprises 14 residues. The DNA for the CDR3 is TGTGCCAGCTGCCTATCACAGACCAACACTGAAGCTTTCTTT. It translates to CASCLSQTNTEAFF.

V usage is TRBV3-1 and J usage is TRBJ2-3; D ambiguous. Germline CDR1 reads LGHDT; CDR2 reads YNNKEL (reference sequence). V shed 4 bases and J shed 0 bases, with 11 bases lying between them. CDR3 size: 15 residues. The CDR3 reads CASSRDPTSTDTQYF. CDR3 nucleotide sequence: TGTGCCAGCAGCCGCGACCCAACCAGCACAGATACGCAGTATTTT.

This clonotype has a handful of counts. The V call is TRBV25-1, the J call TRBJ1-5; unclear D gene. The V end was cut by 5 bases, the J end by 2 bases, with 22 bases between. The CDR3 runs to 18 residues. CDR1 MGHDK and CDR2 SYGVNS come from the germline V gene. The CDR3 nucleotides read TGTGCCAGCAGTACTTCCCCGGCTCGAGGAAGGGGCAATCAGCCCCAGCATTTT. Amino acid sequence: CASSTSPARGRGNQPQHF.

The chain has TRBV12-3 or TRBV12-4 and TRBJ1-5; unclear D gene. This CDR3 comprises 13 residues. V lost 3 bases to trimming and J lost 6 bases, with 9 bases between them. This CDR3 reads CASSLSGRQPQHF. The CDR3 bases are TGTGCCAGCAGTTTGTCAGGACGTCAGCCCCAGCATTTT.

This clonotype has more than one count but fewer than ten. This chain links TRBV27 with TRBJ2-5, with 11 nucleotides matching TRBD2. Germline loops: CDR1 MNHEY, CDR2 SMNVEV (reference sequence). Trimming took 9 bases from V and 0 from J; bases not matched to a gene: 3. This CDR3 is 14 amino acids long. CDR3: CASRLAGYQETQYF. The CDR3 bases are TGTGCCAGTAGACTAGCGGGATACCAAGAGACCCAGTACTTC.

This clonotype was counted at least ten times. The chain carries TRBV6-1 and TRBJ1-2, with D possibly matching TRBD1 (5 bases). Germline loops: CDR1 MNHNS, CDR2 SASEGT. Trimming shortened V by 6 bases and J by 3 bases, and 17 bases separated the two germline ends. This CDR3 contains 15 residues. CDR3 sequence reads: CASSEGRGPYYGYTF. In DNA, the CDR3 is TGTGCCAGCAGCGAGGGAAGGGGCCCCTACTATGGCTACACCTTC.

This clonotype rates as medium-sized. V is TRBV7-2 and J is TRBJ1-2; D may be TRBD1 (5 bases). The CDR3 has 16 amino acids. Trimming shortened V by 3 bases and J by 8 bases, and 22 bases separated the two germline ends. Germline values: CDR1 SGHTA, CDR2 FQGNSA. The CDR3 region has the DNA TGTGCCAGCAGCTTTTTGATATCGGAGCCGGGACTAGGCTACACCTTC. It yields the protein CASSFLISEPGLGYTF.

This clonotype occurred a few times. This rearrangement joins TRBV7-9 to TRBJ2-3, with 9 bases lining up with TRBD1. The CDR3 length is 17 residues. Germline V CDR1 and CDR2: SEHNR, FQNEAQ (reference sequence). With 6 bases clipped from V and 0 bases from J, the junction kept 10 bases outside the gene matches. The CDR3 DNA follows: TGTGCCAGCAGAGCCGGGACAGGGATTTCTAGCACAGATACGCAGTATTTT. Its protein is CASRAGTGISSTDTQYF.

The DNA for the CDR3 is TGCAGTGCTAGAGATCCCGGGACTAGCGGGAAGTGGAATGAGCAGTTCTTC. Translation gives CSARDPGTSGKWNEQFF. V and J are TRBV20-1 and TRBJ2-1, with 13 bases lining up with TRBD2. CDR3 length: 17 amino acids. After removal of 0 bases from V and 7 bases from J, the junction contained 9 bases not matched to a gene. Germline CDR1 is DFQATT and CDR2 is SNEGSKA (reference sequence).

This chain joins TRBV20-1 and TRBJ2-3; the match to TRBD2 covers 7 bases. The CDR3 loop spans 16 amino acids. CDR1 DFQATT and CDR2 SNEGSKA come from the germline V gene (reference sequence). CDR3 protein: CCLGARLAGNTDTQYF. As DNA, the CDR3 is TGCTGTTTGGGAGCGAGACTAGCCGGGAACACAGATACGCAGTATTTT.

The V gene is TRBV7-9, the J gene TRBJ1-6; 7 nucleotides line up with TRBD1. The CDR3 totals 14 residues. The germline V gene has CDR1 SEHNR and CDR2 FQNEAQ (reference sequence). J lost 9 bases, V lost 4 bases, and 6 bases had no gene match. The DNA of the CDR3 is TGTGCCAGCAGCTCTGTGGACAGGAGTTCACCCCTCCACTTT. It is translated as CASSSVDRSSPLHF.

This clonotype has a handful of counts. The chain has TRBV4-2 and TRBJ1-4; no definite D call. The germline V and J ends were trimmed by 4 bases and 0 bases, with 12 bases remaining between them. Germline V gene lookup returns CDR1 LGHNA and CDR2 YNFKEQ. There are 16 residues in the CDR3. CDR3 protein: CASSLTRRTTNEKLFF. CDR3 DNA: TGTGCCAGCAGCCTGACCCGACGTACAACTAATGAAAAACTGTTTTTT.

The chain employs TRBV10-3 and TRBJ1-1; D is unresolved. Germline loops: CDR1 ENHRY, CDR2 SYGVKD. Deletions cut 7 bases from V and 1 base from J, with 10 bases between. The CDR3 runs 13 residues. DNA for the CDR3: TGTGCCATCAATTCGCCGGGGAACACTGAAGCTTTCTTT. This translates into CAINSPGNTEAFF.

The genes are TRBV4-1 and TRBJ1-3; D not resolved. V was cut by 6 bases and J by 4 bases, with 16 bases left in between. The CDR3 consists of 15 residues. Germline lookup yields CDR1 MGHRA and CDR2 YSYEKL. CDR3 sequence: CASSLTGLKGNTIYF. For the CDR3, the DNA is TGCGCCAGCAGTTTAACGGGGTTAAAAGGAAACACCATATATTTT.